This is a list of T cell receptor beta chains from one sample in a study of T-cell memory formation after mild COVID-19. TCRdb reprocessed the 5' RACE reads with MiXCR, giving one entry per CDR3 protein. Altogether 530,000 or so distinct CDR3 sequences are present, roughly 17% being singletons, with the ten largest covering less than 10%. Sequencing used PBMCs or a T cell subset sorted from them (not recorded which). The receptors stem from an adult woman who had mild COVID-19 (a few samples of this study predate the infection). Cell type and time point are not known. The CDR3 runs from the conserved cysteine through the conserved F or W. A D gene is named only where the DNA matches it firmly. Size is stated for part of the rows, as once, few or many counts, or as a class when the clone is expanded.

v_call	d_call	clone_size	j_call	cdr3_aa	cdr3_nt
TRBV24-1	-	-	TRBJ2-3	CATSDPISDTQYF	TGTGCCACCAGTGACCCGATCTCCGATACGCAGTATTTT
TRBV7-9	-	few	TRBJ2-5	CASRVGEETQYF	TGTGCCAGCAGGGTTGGGGAAGAGACCCAGTACTTC
TRBV29-1	-	many	TRBJ2-1	CSVVGTSSYNEQFF	TGCAGCGTTGTGGGTACGAGCTCCTACAATGAGCAGTTCTTC
TRBV4-2	-	-	TRBJ2-3	CASSQGRRDTQYF	TGTGCCAGCAGCCAAGGTCGTCGGGATACGCAGTATTTT
TRBV9	TRBD1	-	TRBJ1-2	CASSPQDRRGYGYTF	TGTGCCAGCAGCCCCCAGGACAGGAGAGGCTATGGCTACACCTTC
TRBV29-1	TRBD1	few	TRBJ1-1	CSTGGNAEAFF	TGCAGCACAGGGGGCAACGCTGAAGCTTTCTTT
TRBV4-1	-	few	TRBJ2-2	CASSPTGSGGELFF	TGCGCCAGCAGCCCCACAGGGTCGGGCGGGGAGCTGTTTTTT
TRBV7-9	TRBD1	-	TRBJ1-5	CASSPNQVGDRGLGQPQHF	TGTGCCAGCAGCCCCAACCAAGTCGGGGACAGGGGTTTGGGTCAGCCCCAGCATTTT
TRBV18	-	few	TRBJ1-4	CASSLSVFTTNEKLFF	TGTGCCAGCTCTCTATCTGTATTCACAACTAATGAAAAACTGTTTTTT
TRBV27	-	few	TRBJ2-1	CASRQTDVGWNEQFF	TGTGCCAGCAGACAGACGGACGTAGGATGGAATGAGCAGTTCTTC
TRBV4-1	-	-	TRBJ2-3	CASSQVGSRYTDTQYF	TGCGCCAGCAGCCAAGTCGGGTCGAGATACACAGATACGCAGTATTTT
TRBV27	-	-	TRBJ2-7	CASSLWGGPDYEQYF	TGTGCCAGCAGTTTATGGGGCGGGCCGGACTACGAGCAGTACTTC
TRBV7-6	-	-	TRBJ2-7	CASRKEGTYEQYF	TGTGCCAGCAGAAAAGAGGGCACCTACGAGCAGTACTTC
TRBV29-1	-	-	TRBJ2-3	CSVIGLQSSSTDTQYF	TGCAGCGTAATCGGACTACAATCTTCTAGCACAGATACGCAGTATTTT
TRBV20-1	-	-	TRBJ2-1	CSARGGTGQFF	TGCAGTGCTAGGGGGGGGACAGGGCAGTTCTTC
TRBV15	-	many	TRBJ2-2	CATSISLSGTGELFF	TGTGCCACCAGCATATCCTTGTCCGGAACCGGGGAGCTGTTTTTT
TRBV7-2	-	-	TRBJ2-1	CASSPQESYNEQFF	TGTGCCAGCAGCCCTCAGGAGTCCTACAATGAGCAGTTCTTC
TRBV12-3/TRBV12-4	-	-	TRBJ1-1	CASSPRKGEAFF	TGTGCCAGCAGTCCTCGAAAAGGTGAAGCTTTCTTT
TRBV20-1	-	few	TRBJ2-3	CSARGLLLGADTQYF	TGCAGTGCTAGAGGGCTCCTTTTGGGGGCAGATACGCAGTATTTT
TRBV20-1	-	-	TRBJ2-7	CSARDRIEQGTLREQYF	TGCAGTGCTAGAGATAGGATCGAGCAGGGGACCCTAAGGGAGCAGTACTTC
TRBV12-3/TRBV12-4	TRBD1	many	TRBJ1-5	CASSIGTGAQPQHF	TGTGCCAGCAGTATCGGGACAGGGGCACAGCCCCAGCATTTT
TRBV7-9	-	-	TRBJ1-2	CASSREPGLGYTF	TGTGCCAGCAGCCGGGAGCCGGGGCTCGGCTACACCTTC
TRBV24-1	TRBD1	few	TRBJ2-5	CATSDTGGGETQYF	TGTGCCACCAGTGATACAGGGGGAGGAGAGACCCAGTACTTC
TRBV27	-	-	TRBJ1-2	CASSSELTGSNYGYTF	TGTGCCAGCAGTTCTGAATTGACAGGATCTAACTATGGCTACACCTTC
TRBV5-1	-	-	TRBJ2-1	CASSFGQSASEEFF	TGCGCCAGCAGCTTCGGACAGAGCGCCTCCGAGGAGTTCTTC
TRBV20-1	TRBD1	few	TRBJ1-3	CSARGQSVGNTIYF	TGCAGTGCTAGGGGACAGTCTGTGGGAAACACCATATATTTT
TRBV27	TRBD1	few	TRBJ2-5	CASSLLRGPEQETQYF	TGTGCCAGCAGTTTACTCAGGGGGCCGGAACAAGAGACCCAGTACTTC
TRBV19	-	-	TRBJ1-1	CASRQTSPNTEAFF	TGTGCCAGTAGACAGACAAGTCCGAACACTGAAGCTTTCTTT
TRBV5-1	TRBD2	few	TRBJ2-3	CASSREDGNTQYF	TGCGCCAGCAGCCGGGAGGACGGCAATACGCAGTATTTT
TRBV7-9	-	-	TRBJ2-3	CASSSTDFYGTDTQYF	TGTGCCAGCAGCTCCACCGACTTCTATGGCACAGATACGCAGTATTTT
TRBV12-3/TRBV12-4	-	-	TRBJ2-6	CASLRQVKISGANVLTF	TGTGCCAGCCTAAGACAGGTCAAAATCTCTGGGGCCAACGTCCTGACTTTC
TRBV7-7	-	-	TRBJ2-5	CASSRGLQEETQYF	TGTGCTAGCAGCCGAGGCCTTCAAGAAGAGACCCAGTACTTC
TRBV5-6	-	few	TRBJ2-7	CASSLQAGPYYEQYF	TGTGCCAGCAGCTTGCAGGCAGGCCCATACTACGAGCAGTACTTC
TRBV9	-	few	TRBJ1-4	CASSVRPGEKLFF	TGTGCCAGCAGCGTGAGGCCCGGTGAAAAACTGTTTTTT
TRBV12-3/TRBV12-4	-	few	TRBJ2-6	CASSRVVRSGANVLTF	TGTGCCAGCAGTCGGGTCGTTCGCTCTGGGGCCAACGTCCTGACTTTC
TRBV24-1	-	-	TRBJ2-1	CATSIQGYNEQFF	TGTGCCACCAGTATTCAGGGGTACAATGAGCAGTTCTTC
TRBV4-1	-	-	TRBJ1-4	CASSQVLGVGEKLFF	TGCGCCAGCAGCCAAGTACTGGGGGTGGGTGAAAAACTGTTTTTT
TRBV12-3/TRBV12-4	-	few	TRBJ2-7	CASSLGLTVTYEQYF	TGTGCCAGCAGTTTAGGGTTAACAGTAACCTACGAGCAGTACTTC
TRBV29-1	TRBD2	-	TRBJ2-1	CSVSGTSGPNEQFF	TGCAGCGTTAGTGGGACTAGCGGACCCAATGAGCAGTTCTTC
TRBV7-6	TRBD2	-	TRBJ2-6	CASSPRVAGVSGANVLTF	TGTGCCAGCAGCCCCCGGGTAGCGGGAGTCTCTGGGGCCAACGTCCTGACTTTC
TRBV7-2	TRBD2	-	TRBJ2-5	CASSLWPPTSGVEETQYF	TGTGCCAGCAGCTTATGGCCCCCCACTAGCGGGGTAGAAGAGACCCAGTACTTC
TRBV12-3/TRBV12-4	-	few	TRBJ1-3	CASSLGGGPGNTIYF	TGTGCCAGCAGTTTAGGTGGGGGGCCTGGAAACACTATATATTTT
TRBV5-5	-	-	TRBJ1-2	CASSWGPSTKTNYGYTF	TGTGCCAGCAGCTGGGGACCGTCGACCAAGACTAACTATGGCTACACCTTC
TRBV19	-	few	TRBJ1-6	CASSPPGLTEENSPLHF	TGTGCCAGTAGTCCCCCCGGCTTGACAGAAGAAAATTCACCCCTCCACTTT
TRBV7-9	-	-	TRBJ1-4	CASSRTSTNEKLFF	TGTGCCAGCAGCCGGACCTCAACTAATGAAAAACTGTTTTTT
TRBV20-1	-	many	TRBJ2-7	CSAGSYEQYF	TGCAGTGCGGGATCCTACGAGCAGTACTTC
TRBV30	-	many	TRBJ1-6	CAWSGQGNSPLHF	TGTGCCTGGAGTGGGCAGGGAAATTCACCCCTCCACTTT
TRBV5-1	-	many	TRBJ2-5	CASSLGLTEETQYF	TGCGCCAGCAGCTTGGGGCTCACAGAAGAGACCCAGTACTTC
TRBV12-3/TRBV12-4	-	-	TRBJ2-3	CASSLRGARTDTQYF	TGTGCCAGCAGTTTACGGGGGGCGCGCACAGATACGCAGTATTTT
TRBV4-3	TRBD1	few	TRBJ1-1	CASSHRDRGTEAFF	TGCGCCAGCAGCCACCGGGACAGGGGAACTGAAGCTTTCTTT
TRBV3-1	-	few	TRBJ1-1	CASSQASRANEAFF	TGTGCCAGCAGCCAAGCGTCCAGGGCTAATGAAGCTTTCTTT
TRBV27	TRBD1	few	TRBJ2-3	CASSISTGGLEYF	TGTGCCAGCAGTATATCGACAGGGGGGCTTGAGTATTTT
TRBV6-1	TRBD1	few	TRBJ1-2	CASRGDSRDGYTF	TGTGCCAGCAGGGGGGACAGTCGGGATGGCTACACCTTC
TRBV12-3/TRBV12-4	-	few	TRBJ1-2	CASSLGGQIYGYTF	TGTGCCAGCAGTTTAGGTGGACAGATCTATGGCTACACCTTC
TRBV24-1	TRBD1	-	TRBJ1-1	CATSDGRRDSGKAFF	TGTGCCACCAGTGACGGACGCCGGGACAGCGGGAAGGCTTTCTTT
TRBV12-3/TRBV12-4	-	-	TRBJ1-5	CASSFSGAGVQPQHF	TGTGCCAGCAGTTTTAGTGGGGCAGGAGTACAGCCCCAGCATTTT
TRBV3-1	-	-	TRBJ1-4	CASSQGGNNEKLFF	TGTGCCAGCAGCCAAGGGGGAAATAATGAAAAACTGTTTTTT
TRBV5-1	TRBD2	-	TRBJ2-3	CASSSGTSGDRYTQYF	TGCGCCAGCAGTTCCGGGACTAGCGGGGATAGATATACGCAGTATTTT
TRBV5-1	-	few	TRBJ2-1	CASSLGVPADEQFF	TGCGCCAGCAGCTTGGGGGTACCGGCGGATGAGCAGTTCTTC